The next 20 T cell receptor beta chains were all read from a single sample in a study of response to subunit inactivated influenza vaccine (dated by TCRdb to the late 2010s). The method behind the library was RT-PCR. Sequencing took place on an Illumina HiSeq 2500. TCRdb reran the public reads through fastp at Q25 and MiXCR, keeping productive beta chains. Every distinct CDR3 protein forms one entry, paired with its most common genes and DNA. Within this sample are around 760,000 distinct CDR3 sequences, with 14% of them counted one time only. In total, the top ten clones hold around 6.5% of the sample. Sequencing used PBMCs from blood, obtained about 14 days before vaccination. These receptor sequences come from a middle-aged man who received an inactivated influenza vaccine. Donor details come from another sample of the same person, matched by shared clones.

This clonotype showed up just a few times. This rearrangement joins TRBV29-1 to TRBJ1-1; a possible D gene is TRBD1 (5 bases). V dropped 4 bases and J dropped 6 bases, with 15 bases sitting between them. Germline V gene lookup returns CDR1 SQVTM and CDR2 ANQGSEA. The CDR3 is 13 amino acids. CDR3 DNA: TGCAGCGTTGCAGGCAGGGCTAAGGCTGAAGCTTTCTTT. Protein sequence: CSVAGRAKAEAFF.

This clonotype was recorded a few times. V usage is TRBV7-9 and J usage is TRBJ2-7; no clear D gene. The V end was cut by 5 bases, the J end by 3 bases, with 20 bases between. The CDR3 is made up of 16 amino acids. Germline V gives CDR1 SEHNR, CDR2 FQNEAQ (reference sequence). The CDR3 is CASSPPDIGLNYEQYF. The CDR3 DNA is TGTGCCAGCAGCCCCCCCGACATAGGCCTAAACTACGAGCAGTACTTC.

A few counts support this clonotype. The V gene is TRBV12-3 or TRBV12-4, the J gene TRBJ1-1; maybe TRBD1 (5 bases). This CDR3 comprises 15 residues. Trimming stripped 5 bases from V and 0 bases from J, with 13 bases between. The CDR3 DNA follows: TGTGCCAGCAGTCATCCGGGACGGTTGAACACTGAAGCTTTCTTT. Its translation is CASSHPGRLNTEAFF.

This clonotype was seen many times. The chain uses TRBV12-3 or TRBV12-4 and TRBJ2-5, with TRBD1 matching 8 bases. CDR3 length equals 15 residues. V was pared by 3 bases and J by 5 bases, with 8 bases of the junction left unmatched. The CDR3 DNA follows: TGTGCCAGCAGTTTCGCCGGGCAGGGGGCTGAGACCCAGTACTTC. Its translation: CASSFAGQGAETQYF.

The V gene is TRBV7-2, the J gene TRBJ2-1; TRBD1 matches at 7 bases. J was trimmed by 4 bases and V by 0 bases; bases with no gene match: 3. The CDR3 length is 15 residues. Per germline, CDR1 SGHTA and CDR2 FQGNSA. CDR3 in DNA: TGTGCCAGCAGCTTAGCTAGGGGGCTTTACAATGAGCAGTTCTTC. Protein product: CASSLARGLYNEQFF.

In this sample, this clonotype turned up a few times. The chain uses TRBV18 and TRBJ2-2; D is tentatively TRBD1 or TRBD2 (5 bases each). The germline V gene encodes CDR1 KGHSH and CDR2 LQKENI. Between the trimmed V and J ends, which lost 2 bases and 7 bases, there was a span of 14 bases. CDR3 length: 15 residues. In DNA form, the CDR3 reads TGTGCCAGCTCACCAGTCTCCGGGGCATACGGGGAGCTGTTTTTT. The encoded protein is CASSPVSGAYGELFF.

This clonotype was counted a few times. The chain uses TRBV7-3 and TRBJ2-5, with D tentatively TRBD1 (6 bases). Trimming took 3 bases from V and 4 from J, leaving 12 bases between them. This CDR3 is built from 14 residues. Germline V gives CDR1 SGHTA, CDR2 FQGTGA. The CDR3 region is CASSFSGHLETQYF. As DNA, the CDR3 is TGTGCCAGCAGCTTCTCGGGACATTTAGAGACCCAGTACTTC. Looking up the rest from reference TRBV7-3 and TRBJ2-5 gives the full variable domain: GAGVSQTPSNKVTEKGKYVELRCDPISGHTALYWYRQSLGQGPEFLIYFQGTGAADDSGLPNDRFFAVRPEGSVSTLKIQRTERGDSAVYLCASSFSGHLETQYFGPGTRLLVL.

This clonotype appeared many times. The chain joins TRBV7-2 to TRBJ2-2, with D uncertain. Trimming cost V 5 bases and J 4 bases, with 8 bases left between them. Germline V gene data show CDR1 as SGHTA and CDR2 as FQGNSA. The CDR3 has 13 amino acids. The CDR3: CASSPFITGELFF. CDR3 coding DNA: TGTGCCAGCAGCCCGTTTATCACCGGGGAGCTGTTTTTT.

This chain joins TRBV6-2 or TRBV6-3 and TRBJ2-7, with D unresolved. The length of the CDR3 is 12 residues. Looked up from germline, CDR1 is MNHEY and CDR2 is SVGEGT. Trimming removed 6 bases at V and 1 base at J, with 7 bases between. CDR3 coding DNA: TGTGCCAGCAGCCATAGATCCTACGAGCAGTACTTC. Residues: CASSHRSYEQYF.

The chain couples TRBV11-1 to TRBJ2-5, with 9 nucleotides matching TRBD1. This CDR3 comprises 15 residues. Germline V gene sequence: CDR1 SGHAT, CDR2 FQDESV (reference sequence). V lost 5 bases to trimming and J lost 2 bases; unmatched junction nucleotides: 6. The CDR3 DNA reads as TGTGCCAGCAGCCCCCGACAGGGGGAACAAGAGACCCAGTACTTC. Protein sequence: CASSPRQGEQETQYF.

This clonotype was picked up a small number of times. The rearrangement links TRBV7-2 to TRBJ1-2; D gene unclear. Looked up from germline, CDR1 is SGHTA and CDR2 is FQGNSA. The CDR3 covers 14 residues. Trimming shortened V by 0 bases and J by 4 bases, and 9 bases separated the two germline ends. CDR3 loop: CASSLAALLYGYTF. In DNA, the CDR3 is TGTGCCAGCAGCTTAGCAGCCCTGCTCTATGGCTACACCTTC.

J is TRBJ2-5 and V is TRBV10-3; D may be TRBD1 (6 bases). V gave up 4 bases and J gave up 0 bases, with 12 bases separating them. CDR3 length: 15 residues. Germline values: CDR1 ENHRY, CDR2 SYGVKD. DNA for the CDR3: TGTGCCATCAGTGCAGGGGACCAGTACCAAGAGACCCAGTACTTC. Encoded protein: CAISAGDQYQETQYF.

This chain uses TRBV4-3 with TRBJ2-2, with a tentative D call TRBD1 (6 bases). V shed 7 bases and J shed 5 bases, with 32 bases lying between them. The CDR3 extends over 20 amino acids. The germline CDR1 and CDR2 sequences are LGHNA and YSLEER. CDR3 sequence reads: CASTTTPDSGKEGRTGELFF. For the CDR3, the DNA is TGCGCCAGCACCACCACCCCGGACAGCGGAAAGGAAGGGAGAACCGGGGAGCTGTTTTTT.

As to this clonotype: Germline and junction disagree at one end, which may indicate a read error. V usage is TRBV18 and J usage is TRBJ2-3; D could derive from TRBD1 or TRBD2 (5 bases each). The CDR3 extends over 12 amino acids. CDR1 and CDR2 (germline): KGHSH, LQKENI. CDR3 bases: TGTGCCAGCTCCCCACTTGGGGGTACGCAGTATTTT. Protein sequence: CASSPLGGTQYF.

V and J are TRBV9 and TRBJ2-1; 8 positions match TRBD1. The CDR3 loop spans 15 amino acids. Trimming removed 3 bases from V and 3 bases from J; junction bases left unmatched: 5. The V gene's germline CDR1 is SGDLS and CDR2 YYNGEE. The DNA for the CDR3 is TGTGCCAGCAGCGATGGACAGGGCTTCTACAATGAGCAGTTCTTC. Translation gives CASSDGQGFYNEQFF.

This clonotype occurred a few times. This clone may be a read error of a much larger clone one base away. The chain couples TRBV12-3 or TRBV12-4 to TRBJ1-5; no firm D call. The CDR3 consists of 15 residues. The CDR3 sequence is CASSFGSPKDHPQHF. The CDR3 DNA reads TGTGCCAGCAGTTTTGGGTCGCCGAAGGATCACCCCCAGCATTTT.

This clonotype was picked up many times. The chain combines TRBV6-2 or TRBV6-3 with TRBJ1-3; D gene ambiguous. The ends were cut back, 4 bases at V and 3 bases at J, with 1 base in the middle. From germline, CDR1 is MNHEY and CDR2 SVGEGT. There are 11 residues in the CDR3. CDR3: CASSFGNTIYF. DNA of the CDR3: TGTGCCAGCAGTTTTGGAAACACCATATATTTT.

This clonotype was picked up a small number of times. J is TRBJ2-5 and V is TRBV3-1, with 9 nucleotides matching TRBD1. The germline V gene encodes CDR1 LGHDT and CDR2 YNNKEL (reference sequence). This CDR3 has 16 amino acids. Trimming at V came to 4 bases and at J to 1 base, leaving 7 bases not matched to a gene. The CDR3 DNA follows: TGTGCCAGCAGCCCCGGACAGGGGATATCCCAAGAGACCCAGTACTTC. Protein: CASSPGQGISQETQYF.

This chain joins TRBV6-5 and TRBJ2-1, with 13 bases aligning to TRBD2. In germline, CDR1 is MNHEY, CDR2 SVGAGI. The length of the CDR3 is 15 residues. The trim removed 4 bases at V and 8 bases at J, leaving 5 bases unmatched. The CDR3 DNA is TGTGCCAGCAGTTCCGGACTAGCGGGAGCCGATGAGCAGTTCTTC. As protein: CASSSGLAGADEQFF.

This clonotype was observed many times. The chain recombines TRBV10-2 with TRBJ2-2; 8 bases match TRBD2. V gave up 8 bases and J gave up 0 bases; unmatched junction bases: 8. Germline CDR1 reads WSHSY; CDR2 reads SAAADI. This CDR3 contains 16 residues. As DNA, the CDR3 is TGCGCCAGCCTCGGACTAGCTAGTGCGAACACCGGGGAGCTGTTTTTT. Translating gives CASLGLASANTGELFF.